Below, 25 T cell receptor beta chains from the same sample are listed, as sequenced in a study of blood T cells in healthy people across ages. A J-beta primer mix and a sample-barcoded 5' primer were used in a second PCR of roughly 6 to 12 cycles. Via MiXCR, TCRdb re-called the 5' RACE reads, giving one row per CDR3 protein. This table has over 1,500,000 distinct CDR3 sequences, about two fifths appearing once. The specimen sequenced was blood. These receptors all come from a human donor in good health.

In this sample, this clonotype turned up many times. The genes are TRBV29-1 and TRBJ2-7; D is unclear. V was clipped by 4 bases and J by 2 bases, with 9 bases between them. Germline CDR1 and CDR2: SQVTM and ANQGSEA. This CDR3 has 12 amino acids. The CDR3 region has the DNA TGCAGCGTTGTGGACGGCACCTACGAGCAGTACTTC. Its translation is CSVVDGTYEQYF.

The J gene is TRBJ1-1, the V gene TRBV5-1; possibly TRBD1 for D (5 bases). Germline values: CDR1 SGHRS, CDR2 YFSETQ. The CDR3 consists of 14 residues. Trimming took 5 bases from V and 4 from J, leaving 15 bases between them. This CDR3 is CASSGAPGFTEAFF. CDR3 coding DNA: TGCGCCAGCAGTGGCGCCCCAGGGTTCACTGAAGCTTTCTTT. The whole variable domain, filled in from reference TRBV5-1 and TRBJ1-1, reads KAGVTQTPRYLIKTRGQQVTLSCSPISGHRSVSWYQQTPGQGLQFLFEYFSETQRNKGNFPGRFSGRQFSNSRSEMNVSTLELGDSALYLCASSGAPGFTEAFFGQGTRLTVV.

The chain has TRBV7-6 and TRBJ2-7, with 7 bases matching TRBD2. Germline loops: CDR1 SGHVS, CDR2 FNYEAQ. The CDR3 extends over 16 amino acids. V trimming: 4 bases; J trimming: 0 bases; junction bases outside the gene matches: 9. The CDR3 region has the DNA TGTGCCAGCAGCTCCTCCTACGGGGGGAGCTCCTACGAGCAGTACTTC. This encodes CASSSSYGGSSYEQYF. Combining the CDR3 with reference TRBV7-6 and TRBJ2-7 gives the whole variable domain GAGVSQSPRYKVTKRGQDVALRCDPISGHVSLYWYRQALGQGPEFLTYFNYEAQQDKSGLPNDRFSAERPEGSISTLTIQRTEQRDSAMYRCASSSSYGGSSYEQYFGPGTRLTVT.

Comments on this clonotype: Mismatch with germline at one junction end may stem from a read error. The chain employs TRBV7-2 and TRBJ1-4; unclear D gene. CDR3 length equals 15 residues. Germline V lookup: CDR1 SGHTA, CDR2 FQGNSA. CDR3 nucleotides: TGTGCCAGCAGTTCCGGGCCAGGTCGGAATGAAAAACTGGTTTTT. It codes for CASSSGPGRNEKLVF.

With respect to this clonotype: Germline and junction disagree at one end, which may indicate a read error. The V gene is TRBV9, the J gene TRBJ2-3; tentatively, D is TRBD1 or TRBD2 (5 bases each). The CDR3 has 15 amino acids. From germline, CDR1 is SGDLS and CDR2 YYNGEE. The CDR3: CASSVAGTVTDTRYF. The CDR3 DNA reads TGTGCCAGCAGCGTAGCTGGGACGGTCACAGATACGCGGTATTTT.

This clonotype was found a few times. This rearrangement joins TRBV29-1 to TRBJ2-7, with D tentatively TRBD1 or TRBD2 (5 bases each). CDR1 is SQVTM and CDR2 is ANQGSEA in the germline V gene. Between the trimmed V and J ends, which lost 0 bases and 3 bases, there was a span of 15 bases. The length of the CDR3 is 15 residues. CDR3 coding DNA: TGCAGCGTTGAAGAAGAGGGGAATTACGGCTACGAGCAGTACTTC. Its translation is CSVEEEGNYGYEQYF.

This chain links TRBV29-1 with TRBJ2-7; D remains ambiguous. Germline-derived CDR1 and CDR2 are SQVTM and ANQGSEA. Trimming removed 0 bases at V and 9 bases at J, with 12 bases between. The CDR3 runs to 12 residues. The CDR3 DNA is TGCAGCGTTGAAGATAAAAGGGATCGGCAGTACTTC. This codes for CSVEDKRDRQYF.

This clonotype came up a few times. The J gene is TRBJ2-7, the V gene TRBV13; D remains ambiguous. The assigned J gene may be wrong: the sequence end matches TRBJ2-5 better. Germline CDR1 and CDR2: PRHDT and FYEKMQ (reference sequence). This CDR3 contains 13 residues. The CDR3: CASGRNIQETQYF. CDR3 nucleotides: TGTGCCAGCGGTAGGAATATCCAAGAGACCCAGTACTTC.

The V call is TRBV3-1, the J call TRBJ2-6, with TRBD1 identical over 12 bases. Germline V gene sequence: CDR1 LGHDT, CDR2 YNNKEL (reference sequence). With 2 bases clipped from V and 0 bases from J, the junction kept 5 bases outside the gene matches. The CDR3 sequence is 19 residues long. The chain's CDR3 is CASSQLGQGAPSGANVLTF. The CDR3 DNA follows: TGTGCCAGCAGCCAATTGGGACAGGGGGCCCCCTCTGGGGCCAACGTCCTGACTTTC.

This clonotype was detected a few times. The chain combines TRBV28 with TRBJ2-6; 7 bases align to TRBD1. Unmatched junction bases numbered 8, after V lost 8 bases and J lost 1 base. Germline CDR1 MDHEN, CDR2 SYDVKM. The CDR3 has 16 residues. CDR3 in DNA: TGTGCCAGCGGGGGACAGCTGACATCTGGGGCCAACGTCCTGACTTTC. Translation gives CASGGQLTSGANVLTF. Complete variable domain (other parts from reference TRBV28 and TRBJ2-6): DVKVTQSSRYLVKRTGEKVFLECVQDMDHENMFWYRQDPGLGLRLIYFSYDVKMKEKGDIPEGYSVSREKKERFSLILESASTNQTSMYLCASGGQLTSGANVLTFGAGSRLTVL.

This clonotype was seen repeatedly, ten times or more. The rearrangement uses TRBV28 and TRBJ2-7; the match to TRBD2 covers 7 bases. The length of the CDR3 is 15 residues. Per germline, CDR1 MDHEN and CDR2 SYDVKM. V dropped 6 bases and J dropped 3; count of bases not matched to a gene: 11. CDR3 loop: CASSLVAGDLYEQYF. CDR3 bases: TGTGCCAGCAGCTTAGTGGCGGGGGATCTCTACGAGCAGTACTTC.

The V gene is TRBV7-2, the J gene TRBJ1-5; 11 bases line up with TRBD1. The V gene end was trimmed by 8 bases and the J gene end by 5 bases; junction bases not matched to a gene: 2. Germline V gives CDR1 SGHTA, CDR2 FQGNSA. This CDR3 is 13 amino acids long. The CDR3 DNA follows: TGTGCCAGCGGACAGGGGGCAGATCAGCCCCAGCATTTT. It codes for CASGQGADQPQHF.

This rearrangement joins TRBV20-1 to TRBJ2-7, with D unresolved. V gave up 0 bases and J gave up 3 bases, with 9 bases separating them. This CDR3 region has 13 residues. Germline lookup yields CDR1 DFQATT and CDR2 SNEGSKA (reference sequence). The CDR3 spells CSARDIKGYEQYF. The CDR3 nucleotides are TGCAGTGCTAGAGATATCAAGGGCTACGAGCAGTACTTC.

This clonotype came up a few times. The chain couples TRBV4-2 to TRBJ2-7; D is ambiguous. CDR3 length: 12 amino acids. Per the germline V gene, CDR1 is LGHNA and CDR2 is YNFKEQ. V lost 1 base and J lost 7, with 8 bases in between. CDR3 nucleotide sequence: TGTGCCAGCAGCCAAGTTAGGATGGAGCAGTACTTC. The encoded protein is CASSQVRMEQYF.

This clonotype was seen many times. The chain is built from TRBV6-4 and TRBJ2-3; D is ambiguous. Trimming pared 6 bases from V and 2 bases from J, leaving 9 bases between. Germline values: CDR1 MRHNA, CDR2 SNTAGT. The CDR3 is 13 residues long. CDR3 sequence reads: CASSQEATDTQYF. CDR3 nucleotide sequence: TGTGCCAGCAGCCAAGAAGCCACAGATACGCAGTATTTT.

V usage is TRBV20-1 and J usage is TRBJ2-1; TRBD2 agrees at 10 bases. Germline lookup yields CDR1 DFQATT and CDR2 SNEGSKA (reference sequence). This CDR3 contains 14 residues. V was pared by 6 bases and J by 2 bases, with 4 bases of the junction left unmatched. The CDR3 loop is CSATTSGPYNEQFF. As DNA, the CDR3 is TGCAGTGCAACGACTAGCGGGCCCTACAATGAGCAGTTCTTC.

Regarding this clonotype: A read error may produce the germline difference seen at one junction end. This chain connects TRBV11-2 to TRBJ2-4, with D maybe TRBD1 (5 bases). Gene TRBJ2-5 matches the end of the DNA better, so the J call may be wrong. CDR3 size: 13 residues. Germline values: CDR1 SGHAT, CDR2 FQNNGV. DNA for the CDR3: TGTACCAGCAGCTTGGGCAGGGAAGAGACCCAGTACTTC. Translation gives CTSSLGREETQYF.

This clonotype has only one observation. In nucleotides, the CDR3 is TGCGCCAGCAGCCATTCCCCTCCGGGACAGGAGGATGGCTACACCTTC. It encodes CASSHSPPGQEDGYTF. The rearrangement uses TRBV4-1 and TRBJ1-2, with 8 bases that match TRBD1. Trimming cost V 3 bases and J 6 bases; bases outside gene matches: 12. CDR1 is MGHRA and CDR2 is YSYEKL in the germline V gene. This CDR3 is 16 amino acids long.

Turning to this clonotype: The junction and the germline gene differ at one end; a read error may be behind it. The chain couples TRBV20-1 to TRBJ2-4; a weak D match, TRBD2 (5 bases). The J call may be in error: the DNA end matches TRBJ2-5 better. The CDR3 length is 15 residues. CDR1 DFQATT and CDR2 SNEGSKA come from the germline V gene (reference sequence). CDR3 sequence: CNARDPAGHEETQYF. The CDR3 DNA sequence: TGCAATGCTAGAGATCCTGCGGGCCACGAAGAGACCCAGTACTTC.

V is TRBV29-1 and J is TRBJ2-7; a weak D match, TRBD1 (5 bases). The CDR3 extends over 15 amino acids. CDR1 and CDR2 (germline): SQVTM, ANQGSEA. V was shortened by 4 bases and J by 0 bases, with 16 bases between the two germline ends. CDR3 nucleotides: TGCAGCGTTGGATTTTGGGGCGGAAGCTCCTACGAGCAGTACTTC. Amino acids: CSVGFWGGSSYEQYF.

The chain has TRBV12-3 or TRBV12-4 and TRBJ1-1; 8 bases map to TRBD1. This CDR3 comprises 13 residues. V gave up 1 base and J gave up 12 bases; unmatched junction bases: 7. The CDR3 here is CASSLGTGSSTFF. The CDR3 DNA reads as TGTGCCAGCAGTTTAGGGACAGGGTCGTCAACTTTCTTT.

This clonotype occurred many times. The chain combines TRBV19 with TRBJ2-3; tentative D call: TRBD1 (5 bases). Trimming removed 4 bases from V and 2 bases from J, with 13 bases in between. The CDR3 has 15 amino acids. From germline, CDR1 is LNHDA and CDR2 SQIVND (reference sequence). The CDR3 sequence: CASSKIIGATDTQYF. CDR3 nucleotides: TGTGCCAGTAGTAAAATTATAGGGGCCACAGATACGCAGTATTTT.

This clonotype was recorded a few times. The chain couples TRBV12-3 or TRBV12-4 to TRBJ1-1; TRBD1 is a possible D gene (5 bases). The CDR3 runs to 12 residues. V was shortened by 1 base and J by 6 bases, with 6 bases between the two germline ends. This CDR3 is CASSLDRPEAFF. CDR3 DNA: TGTGCCAGCAGTTTAGACAGGCCTGAAGCTTTCTTT.

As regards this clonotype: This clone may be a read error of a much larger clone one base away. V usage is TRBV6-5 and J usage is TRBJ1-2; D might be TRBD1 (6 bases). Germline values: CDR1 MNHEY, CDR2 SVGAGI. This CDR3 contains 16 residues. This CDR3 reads CTSRSSGTMANYGYTF. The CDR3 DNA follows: TGTACCAGCAGGTCATCCGGGACAATGGCTAACTATGGCTACACCTTC.

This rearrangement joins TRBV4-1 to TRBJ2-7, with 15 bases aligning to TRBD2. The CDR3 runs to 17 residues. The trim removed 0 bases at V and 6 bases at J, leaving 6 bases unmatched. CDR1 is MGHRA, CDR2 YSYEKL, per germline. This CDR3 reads CASSQDGLAGGPGEQYF. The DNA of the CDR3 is TGCGCCAGCAGCCAAGACGGACTAGCGGGGGGGCCGGGCGAGCAGTACTTC.